The 10 T cell receptor beta chains in this list originate from one sample, sequenced in a study of CD8+CD57+ T cells in acquired aplastic anemia (dated by TCRdb to 2017 to 2018). The patients picked for sequencing were ones in whom flow cytometry had shown an expansion of CD8+CD57+ cells. Data came from an Illumina HiSeq 2000. TCR beta VDJ combination and CDR3 sequence profiling used genomic DNA as the template. Clones were called with MiXCR by TCRdb after fastp trimmed the public reads at Q25, and only in-frame beta chains were retained. Entries are consolidated by CDR3 protein sequence, retaining the most common genes and DNA. The sample table records 200,000 to 250,000 distinct CDR3 sequences; roughly two thirds of these occur just once. The top ten clones comprise 58% of the sample. Source material: sorted CD4+, CD8+, or CD8+CD57+ T cells (not recorded which) from PBMCs. Receptors were obtained from a human donor with aplastic anemia.

This clonotype was detected a few times. V is TRBV29-1 and J is TRBJ1-6; 7 bases fit TRBD1. Germline assignment: CDR1 SQVTM and CDR2 ANQGSEA. Trimming removed 6 bases from V and 6 bases from J; junction bases left unmatched: 5. CDR3 size: 13 residues. The CDR3 region is CSVGDSSNSPLHF. The CDR3 DNA follows: TGCAGCGTCGGGGACAGTTCTAATTCACCCCTCCACTTT. Drawing the rest from reference TRBV29-1 and TRBJ1-6, the complete variable domain is SAVISQKPSRDICQRGTSLTIQCQVDSQVTMMFWYRQQPGQSLTLIATANQGSEATYESGFVIDKFPISRPNLTFSTLTVSNMSPEDSSIYLCSVGDSSNSPLHFGNGTRLTVT.

There are a few counts of this clonotype. The J gene is TRBJ1-6, the V gene TRBV2; the match to TRBD1 covers 7 bases. V lost 6 bases and J lost 6; bases outside the gene matches: 8. CDR1 and CDR2 from the germline V gene are SNHLY and FYNNEI. The CDR3 spans 15 residues. The CDR3 DNA is TGTGCCAGCAGGGCCGGGACAGTTACTAATTCACCCCTCCACTTT. It yields the protein CASRAGTVTNSPLHF.

This clonotype was seen a handful of times. The V call is TRBV7-3, the J call TRBJ1-6; 12 positions match TRBD1. Germline V gene sequence: CDR1 SGHTA, CDR2 FQGTGA. This CDR3 contains 16 residues. The V and J ends lost 2 bases and 9 bases, in that order; junction bases with no gene match: 5. DNA of the CDR3: TGTGCCAGCAGCTTAGCCGGGACAGGGGGCCGTTCACCCCTCCACTTT. Protein product: CASSLAGTGGRSPLHF. The full variable domain, rest sourced from reference TRBV7-3 and TRBJ1-6, is GAGVSQTPSNKVTEKGKYVELRCDPISGHTALYWYRQSLGQGPEFLIYFQGTGAADDSGLPNDRFFAVRPEGSVSTLKIQRTERGDSAVYLCASSLAGTGGRSPLHFGNGTRLTVT.

The gene calls are TRBV12-3 or TRBV12-4 and TRBJ2-4; perhaps TRBD1 as D (7 bases). The CDR3 is made up of 12 amino acids. V gave up 4 bases and J gave up 11 bases, with 12 bases separating them. The CDR3, as DNA: TGTGCCAGCAGTTCAGCCAGGGGGGTTCAGTACTTC. Its translation is CASSSARGVQYF.

The rearrangement links TRBV27 to TRBJ1-2; the D gene is possibly TRBD1 (5 bases). The CDR3 spans 14 residues. V lost 5 bases, J lost 5 bases, and 15 bases lay in between. Germline V CDR1 and CDR2: MNHEY, SMNVEV (reference sequence). The DNA for the CDR3 is TGTGCCAGCAGTCCACTTGGGCAGGGTTATGGCTACACCTTC. Translation gives CASSPLGQGYGYTF.

This clonotype was counted only a few times. The V call is TRBV20-1, the J call TRBJ2-7, with TRBD1 matching over 9 bases. The CDR3 is 14 amino acids. Trimming cost V 7 bases and J 0 bases; bases outside gene matches: 7. Germline lookup yields CDR1 DFQATT and CDR2 SNEGSKA (reference sequence). The CDR3 sequence is CSVLGQGSSYEQYV. CDR3 coding DNA: TGCAGTGTCCTTGGACAGGGGAGCTCCTACGAGCAGTACGTC.

This clonotype was seen only a few times. This chain links TRBV20-1 with TRBJ1-2; D remains ambiguous. The CDR3 is 11 amino acids. V was pared by 3 bases and J by 8 bases, with 10 bases between. Germline assignment: CDR1 DFQATT and CDR2 SNEGSKA (reference sequence). CDR3 nucleotides: TGCAGTGCTAGGGAGTATGAGGGCTACACCTTC. Translated, it gives CSAREYEGYTF.

This clonotype was seen just once. A much larger clone differs by one base, so this may be a read error. Because it lacks the conserved phenylalanine or tryptophan at the end, this CDR3 is likely a read error. The chain couples TRBV14 to TRBJ2-1; TRBD1 is a possible D gene (5 bases). The germline V gene encodes CDR1 SGHDN and CDR2 FVKESK. The CDR3 loop spans 14 amino acids. The V end was cut by 4 bases, the J end by 8 bases, with 15 bases between. CDR3 bases: TGTGCCAGCAGCCCACCCGGTGGGGCCCATGAGCAGTTCTCC. Translation gives CASSPPGGAHEQFS.

This chain connects TRBV7-2 to TRBJ1-1; D not certain. CDR3 length equals 14 residues. V was trimmed by 1 base and J by 1 base, leaving 7 bases between them. Germline lookup yields CDR1 SGHTA and CDR2 FQGNSA. The CDR3 DNA reads TGTGCCAGCAGCTTAGAAGTTAGGAACACTGAAGCTTTCTTT. This encodes CASSLEVRNTEAFF.

The rearrangement uses TRBV7-9 and TRBJ2-1, with D possibly matching TRBD2 (6 bases). This CDR3 has 15 amino acids. Between the trimmed V and J ends, which lost 6 bases and 1 base, there was a span of 13 bases. Germline V gene data show CDR1 as SEHNR and CDR2 as FQNEAQ (reference sequence). In nucleotides, the CDR3 is TGTGCCAGCAGTCAGAGCGGGCGGTCCTACAATGAGCAGTTCTTC. This codes for CASSQSGRSYNEQFF. Supplemented by reference TRBV7-9 and TRBJ2-1, the full variable domain reads DTGVSQNPRHKITKRGQNVTFRCDPISEHNRLYWYRQTLGQGPEFLTYFQNEAQLEKSRLLSDRFSAERPKGSFSTLEIQRTEQGDSAMYLCASSQSGRSYNEQFFGPGTRLTVL.